This T cell receptor beta chain was documented in a study of cytomegalovirus exposure and HLA in healthy donors (dated by TCRdb to 2016 to 2017). Context from the whole study: An earlier analysis of several hundred of the donors reported 250 to 300 Gb of sequence data and some 100 million unique TCR beta sequences from about 179 million T cells. Roughly 300 gigabases of sequencing data and some 85 million unique TCR sequences were included in an early release covering about 700 HLA-typed donors. Of the 300 to 500 genotyped donors, 81% were placed in the genetic ancestry cluster associated with self-reported Caucasian donors. The study aimed to test whether cataloging public T cell receptors could reveal signatures of past pathogen exposure. The T cell repertoires of 670 or so subjects were profiled by immunosequencing and related to cytomegalovirus serostatus. A separate validation cohort of 100 to 150 different subjects was used in addition to the roughly 700-subject first cohort. High-throughput TCR immunosequencing, statistical association of individual TCRs with disease status, and machine learning were combined to predict cytomegalovirus infection status. A later analysis re-examined previously published TCR beta repertoires from over 500 donors and added high-resolution HLA genotyping to investigate patterns of TCR occurrence. Rather than using new phenotypic data, the later analysis identified candidate immune exposures from TCR beta sequences and from how often those sequences occurred across donors. An earlier analysis of 500 to 650 of the donors applied high-throughput TCR beta sequencing to assess whether each TCR beta V gene segment acted as functional or pseudogenic. Donor age, sex, ethnicity and CMV serostatus were compiled alongside the repertoire data. A later genetic analysis took genome-wide SNP genotypes for about three fifths of the roughly 670 donors and used that subset as a discovery cohort. All discovery cohort repertoires had been generated on a single sequencing platform. Class I and class II HLA loci were covered by the typing at four-digit resolution. Typing coverage varied by locus: roughly 629-630 donors for A, B, C, DRB1 and DQB1; roughly 520 for DQA1; more than 600 for DPA1; approximately 490 for DPB1. Because of strong linkage in the cohort, roughly five DR-DQ haplotypes were treated as single units for association and clustering. Across about 370 genotyped donors of the cohort, an average of about 250,000 unique TCR beta nucleotide sequences per donor were sequenced, and around 19% of those sequences were non-productive. On the study overall, not on this receptor specifically: The authors suggested that the approach could potentially be generalized to other disease states and immunological phenotypes. Because counts were too low, seventeen rarely observed V segments, including chromosome 9 orphons, were excluded from the earlier analysis of 587 of the donors. For the cohort, immune exposure information was limited to CMV serostatus. Because HLA typing was unavailable for some donors at each locus, only the typed subset was used in association tests. While some public TCRs were present in many individuals, most TCR sequences turned up only very rarely across donors. Correlated functional status among segregating V segments might be attributable to linkage disequilibrium, but an unknown experimental factor could not be ruled out. Some IMGT-functional V segments, including TRBV6-2 and TRBV6-3, could not be distinguished by the 87-base-pair reads and were therefore excluded. In a later genetic analysis, a missense DCLRE1C variant was associated with V-gene and J-gene trimming of TCR beta chains, and the association was replicated in an independent cohort. According to a later genetic analysis, donors in an Asian-associated ancestry cluster had fewer N-insertions in productive TCRs than the approximately 670-donor mean. In a later analysis, several top co-occurrence clusters were reported to appear linked to parvovirus B19, influenza, CMV and Epstein-Barr virus. According to a later analysis, TCR association rates differed among HLA loci, with DRB1 alleles showing the most associated TCRs and HLA-C alleles showing the fewest. Strong co-occurrence of HLA alleles, especially DR and DQ, made assigning TCR associations to individual alleles difficult. In this cohort, only TCR beta chains were sequenced, and detectable features were limited by the absence of alpha or paired-chain data. A later analysis found that most CMV-associated TCR beta chains appeared HLA-restricted, with HLA associations seemingly driven largely by CMV exposure. Compared with equally common non-associated chains, HLA-associated TCR beta chains in a later analysis were more clonally expanded and had lower generation probabilities. A few of the identified cytomegalovirus-associated TCR beta chains were confirmed in vitro to be specific for cytomegalovirus antigens. In the study, about 150 TCR beta chains were listed as associated with cytomegalovirus. In a later analysis, about 17,000 TCR beta sequences were associated with specific HLA alleles at a false discovery rate of 0.05. The classifier was reported to diagnose cytomegalovirus status with high specificity and sensitivity in both the original cohort and the validation cohort. An earlier analysis of approximately 600 of the donors showed that most TCR beta V segments appeared in productive rearrangements either about 87% or about 30% of the time, which broadly matched IMGT annotations. The presence/absence analyses assumed that sequencing depth was roughly uniform across donors, and that assumption may not be true. The sequencing pipeline was judged likely to have produced a cluster of highly shared sequence variants as a technical artifact. A further reported finding was that TCR beta sequences accurately predicted the HLA-A and HLA-B alleles for most subjects in the first cohort.

Library preparation was by the immunoSEQ multiplex PCR assay. A mixture of 60 forward primers for TCR Vbeta segments and 13 reverse primers for TCR Jbeta segments was used in the multiplex PCR. Amplification of the CDR3 region of rearranged TCR beta genes was performed with a multiplex PCR assay on genomic DNA. On the Illumina HiSeq System, the amplified TCR beta libraries were sequenced as 87-base-pair reads. In the paper's pipeline: A later analysis tallied around 87 million unique TCR beta chains across the 666 repertoires, and about 12 million of those chains were shared by two or more donors. Raw reads were error-corrected and collapsed into unique sequences by a nearest-neighbor algorithm in which closely related sequences were merged to remove PCR and sequencing errors. To assign V, D and J gene segments, CDR3 sequences were aligned to IMGT reference sequences. Each retained sequence needed at least a six-nucleotide match to both a V gene segment and a J gene segment. Rearrangements were called productive when the CDR3 lacked stop codons and stayed in frame with V and J; all others were non-productive. Following IMGT convention, CDR3 was defined as the stretch from the second conserved V-encoded cysteine up to the conserved J-encoded phenylalanine. The earlier analysis of around 640 of the donors excluded sequences that lacked an unambiguous match to a single V gene segment. In an earlier analysis of approximately 560 of the donors, a V segment was called functional when productive rearrangements were above 56.7%, and segregating when the standard deviation between donors exceeded 5%. To diagnose cytomegalovirus status from the catalog of TCR beta chain sequences, a statistical classification framework was built. V and J gene assignment, in a later analysis, came from comparing TCR nucleotide sequences with IMGT/GENE-DB human TR gene sequences. The TCRdist pipeline was used in a later analysis to assign CDR3 sequences and most-parsimonious VDJ recombination scenarios. A later analysis defined each TCR beta chain by its CDR3 amino acid sequence plus V-gene family, and excluded reads lacking a unique V-gene family. As a way to deal with suspected cross-contamination and a sequencing artifact, a later analysis dropped roughly 620 nucleotide sequences that were highly shared and had low generation probability. In a later analysis, a clonal expansion index for each public chain was calculated from normalized within-repertoire ranks of inferred template counts. A later analysis computed generation probabilities with a VDJ recombination model fitted to out-of-frame rearrangements, and checked the results against IGoR. In a later analysis, hypergeometric tests were used to score TCR-TCR, TCR-HLA and TCR-CMV co-occurrence, with a repertoire-size bias correction applied to TCR pairs. A later analysis estimated false discovery rates by permuting HLA or CMV assignments 20 times. In a later analysis, co-occurring TCRs were grouped using DBSCAN, with TCRdist sequence similarity added in when clustering inside HLA-allele-positive subsets. Repertoires with fewer than 30,000 or more than 120,000 public chains were left out of co-occurrence clustering, as were five repertoires with anomalous nucleotide sharing. In its TCRdb copy, this immuneACCESS table keeps in-frame sequences only and misses some clones. Where compared with another copy, unresolved V genes explain less than half of these, and the others have no known cause. V and J calls and clone size follow that table, whereas D and trimming were derived from the DNA. Recorded for this sample are tens of thousands of clones; around four fifths of them occurred a single time. The ten largest clones capture 6.2% of the sample.

This clone was recorded a few times. What this receptor recognizes is not known. No much larger clone is present one base from it, and per-base qualities are unavailable. V and J lose 6 bases and 1 base, and a span of 6 bases separates them. The CDR3 starts with the cysteine, ends with the phenylalanine, and has 12 residues. Just CDR3 DNA is preserved here, 36 bases in frame from base 1. The germline V gene supplies CDR1 MNHEY and CDR2 SVGAGI. The cohort comprised 550 to 700 healthy bone marrow donors. All cohort members were sampled while nominally healthy, although unrecorded immune exposures were likely present. The donor was CMV seropositive and was included in the group of 270 or so seropositive cohort members. Each donor provided a peripheral blood sample, and peripheral blood mononuclear cells were used for TCR beta sequencing. Genomic DNA extraction from the blood cell samples was performed with the Qiagen DNeasy Blood Extraction Kit.

The chain uses TRBV6-5 and TRBJ1-2, with an unclear D gene assignment. The sequenced sample consisted of PBMCs. The clonotype comes from a woman between 50 and 59 years old in good health and CMV-seropositive. The CDR3 protein is CASRADNYGYTF. The DNA is as follows: TGTGCCAGCAGGGCAGATAACTATGGCTACACCTTC.